This T cell receptor (beta chain) was sequenced in a study of T-cell memory formation after mild COVID-19. Constant-segment-primed 5'RACE gave TCR alpha and TCR beta cDNA libraries with sample barcodes and UMIs. From the 5' RACE reads, TCRdb called clonotypes with MiXCR, one entry per CDR3 protein. The data contain hundreds of thousands of distinct CDR3 sequences, around 15% of them singletons. CDR1 and CDR2 from the germline V gene are MNHEY and SMNVEV (reference sequence). The CDR3 loop spans 14 amino acids. The V end lost 2 bases, the J end lost 0 bases, and 5 bases lay between the germline ends. The sample consisted of PBMCs or a T cell subset sorted from them (not recorded which). The source is a young man who had mild COVID-19 (a few samples of this study predate the infection). Cell type and time point are not known. J is TRBJ1-5 and V is TRBV27; D is unresolved. The CDR3 DNA reads TGTGCCAGCAGTTTAAAGAATAGCAATCAGCCCCAGCATTTT. Amino acids: CASSLKNSNQPQHF.